Sequencing of this T cell receptor (beta chain) was carried out in a study of molecular identifiers for immune sequencing clone quantification. The CDR3 has 16 amino acids. CDR1 is MGHRA, CDR2 YSYEKL, per germline. J lost 3 bases, V lost 1 base, and 5 bases had no gene match. This clonotype appeared many times. TCRdb independently ran MiXCR on the PCR reads; one entry per CDR3 protein. The table includes 300,000 to 400,000 distinct CDR3 sequences, about a fifth detected once. Input for naive CD8 libraries was about 19,000 to 1,100,000 sorted cells; the RNA fraction used was 10%, 30% or 50%. The chain joins TRBV4-1 to TRBJ2-7, with 11 bases that match TRBD2. Sequencing was performed on naive CD8+ T cells from blood, with Jurkat cell RNA spiked in. Sample subset: FACS-sorted CD8+CD4-CCR7+CD45RA+ naive T cells. The TCR sequence derives from a human donor in good health. Some libraries in this study had Jurkat cell RNA spiked in. The CDR3 DNA reads as TGCGCCAGCAGCCAAGTTGCTAGCGGGGGGTACTACGAGCAGTACTTC. Protein product: CASSQVASGGYYEQYF.